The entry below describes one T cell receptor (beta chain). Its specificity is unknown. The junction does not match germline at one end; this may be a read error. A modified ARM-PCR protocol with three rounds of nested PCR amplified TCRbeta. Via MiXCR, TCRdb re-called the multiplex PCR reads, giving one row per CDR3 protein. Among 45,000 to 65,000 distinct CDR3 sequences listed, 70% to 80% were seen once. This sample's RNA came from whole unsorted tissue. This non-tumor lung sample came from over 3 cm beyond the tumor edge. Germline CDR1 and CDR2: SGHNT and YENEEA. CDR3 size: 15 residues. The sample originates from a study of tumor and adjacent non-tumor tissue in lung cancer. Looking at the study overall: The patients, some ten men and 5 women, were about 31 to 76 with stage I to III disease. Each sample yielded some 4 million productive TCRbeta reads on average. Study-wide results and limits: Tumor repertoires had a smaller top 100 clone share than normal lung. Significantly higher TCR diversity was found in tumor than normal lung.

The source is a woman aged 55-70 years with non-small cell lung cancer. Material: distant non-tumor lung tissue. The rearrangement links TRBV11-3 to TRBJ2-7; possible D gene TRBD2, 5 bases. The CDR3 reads CTSSLGTASSYEEYF. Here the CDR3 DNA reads TGTACCAGCAGTTTAGGAACGGCTAGCTCCTACGAGGAGTACTTC.